This T cell receptor beta chain was sequenced in a study of T cell repertoires in aging, cancer and after chemotherapy. A mixed TRB-A/B primer pool amplified rearranged TRB by multiplex touch-down PCR. MiXCR was run by TCRdb on the multiplex PCR reads, yielding one entry per CDR3 protein. Among about 2,900 distinct CDR3 sequences, more than 20% were seen once, and the ten largest hold 8.5% to 9.5%. The germline gives CDR1 MNHEY, CDR2 SVGEGT. Trimming stripped 2 bases from V and 7 bases from J, with 17 bases between. The CDR3 extends over 15 amino acids. Amplification of TCR beta used genomic DNA extracted from peripheral blood.

The receptor was derived from a human donor with a solid tumor. The sample consisted of blood. This chain connects TRBV6-2 or TRBV6-3 to TRBJ2-5, with a weak D call TRBD2 (5 bases). Here the CDR3 DNA reads TGTGCCAGCAGTTACGGGATGAGGGCCGGCGGGACCCAGTACTTC. Translating gives CASSYGMRAGGTQYF.